The 3 T cell receptor beta chains listed next were all sequenced from one sample in a study of blood T cell repertoires in COVID-19. Generated by immunoSEQ multiplex PCR, the TCRdb table keeps only in-frame clones and is missing some. The table includes 140,000 to 150,000 clones, about 80% detected once. Sequencing was carried out using peripheral blood. These receptors were obtained from a human donor in a cohort sampled during active COVID-19.

The rearrangement uses TRBV23-1 and TRBJ1-5; 8 bases are a match to TRBD1. Being an ORF, TRBV23-1 has a function that is uncertain. The CDR3 consists of 21 residues. V was pared by 4 bases and J by 3 bases, with 23 bases of the junction left unmatched. The CDR3, as DNA: TGCGCCAGCAGTCTAATCGACAGGGGTTTATGCCGCTCCGAAAACAATCAGCCCCAGCATTTT. It yields the protein CASSLIDRGLCRSENNQPQHF.

The J gene is TRBJ2-3, the V gene TRBV27; possibly TRBD2 for D (6 bases). Germline-derived CDR1 and CDR2 are MNHEY and SMNVEV (reference sequence). V was clipped by 2 bases and J by 6 bases, with 9 bases between them. This CDR3 has 13 residues. CDR3 sequence: CASSLGGWDTQYF. The CDR3 nucleotides read TGTGCCAGCAGTTTAGGGGGGTGGGATACGCAGTATTTT.

The gene calls are TRBV6-5 and TRBJ2-7, with D maybe TRBD1 (5 bases). The CDR3 is 11 amino acids. Germline V gene sequence: CDR1 MNHEY, CDR2 SVGAGI. V lost 6 bases and J 6 bases, leaving 9 bases between the germline ends. CDR3 amino acids: CASRQGFEQYV. The DNA for the CDR3 is TGTGCCAGCAGGCAGGGTTTCGAGCAGTACGTC.